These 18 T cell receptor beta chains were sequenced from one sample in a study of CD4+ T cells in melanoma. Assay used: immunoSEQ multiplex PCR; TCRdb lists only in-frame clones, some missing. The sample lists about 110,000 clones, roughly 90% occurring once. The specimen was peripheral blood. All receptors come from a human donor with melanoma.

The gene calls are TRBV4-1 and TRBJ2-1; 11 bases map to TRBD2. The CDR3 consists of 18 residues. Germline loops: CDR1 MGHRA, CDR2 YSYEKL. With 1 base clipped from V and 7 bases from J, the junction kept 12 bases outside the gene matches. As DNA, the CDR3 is TGCGCCAGCAGCCAAGTAGCGGGAGGGCCGGTTTTAGGTAATGAGCAGTTCTTC. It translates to CASSQVAGGPVLGNEQFF.

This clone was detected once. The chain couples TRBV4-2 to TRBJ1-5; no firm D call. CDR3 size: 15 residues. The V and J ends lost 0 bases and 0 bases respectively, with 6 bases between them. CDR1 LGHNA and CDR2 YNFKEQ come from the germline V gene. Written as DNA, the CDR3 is TGTGCCAGCAGCCAAGACTTAGCTAGCAATCAGCCCCAGCATTTT. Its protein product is CASSQDLASNQPQHF.

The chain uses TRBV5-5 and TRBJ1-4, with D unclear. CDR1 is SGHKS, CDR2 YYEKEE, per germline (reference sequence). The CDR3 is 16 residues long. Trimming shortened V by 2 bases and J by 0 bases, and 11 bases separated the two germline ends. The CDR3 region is CASSFRVSTTNEKLFF. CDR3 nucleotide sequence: TGTGCCAGCAGCTTTAGGGTCAGCACAACTAATGAAAAACTGTTTTTT.

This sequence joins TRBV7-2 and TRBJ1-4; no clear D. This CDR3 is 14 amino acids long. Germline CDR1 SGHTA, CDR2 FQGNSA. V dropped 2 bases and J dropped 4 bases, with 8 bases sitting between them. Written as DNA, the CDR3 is TGTGCCAGCAGCTTAAGGGTTCATAATGAAAAACTGTTTTTT. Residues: CASSLRVHNEKLFF.

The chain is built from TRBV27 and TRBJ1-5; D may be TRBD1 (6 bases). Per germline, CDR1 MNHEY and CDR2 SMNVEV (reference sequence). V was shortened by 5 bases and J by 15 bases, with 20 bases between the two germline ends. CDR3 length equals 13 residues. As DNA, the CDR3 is TGTGCCAGCAGTCCAAGCCAGACAGGCCCTCGGCATTTT. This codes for CASSPSQTGPRHF.

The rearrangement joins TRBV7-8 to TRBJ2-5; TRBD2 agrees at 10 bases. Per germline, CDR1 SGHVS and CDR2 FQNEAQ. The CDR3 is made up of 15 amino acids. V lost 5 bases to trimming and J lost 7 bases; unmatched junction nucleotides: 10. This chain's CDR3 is CASSQTTSGSGTQYF. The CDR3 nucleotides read TGTGCCAGCAGCCAAACGACTAGCGGGTCAGGGACCCAGTACTTC.

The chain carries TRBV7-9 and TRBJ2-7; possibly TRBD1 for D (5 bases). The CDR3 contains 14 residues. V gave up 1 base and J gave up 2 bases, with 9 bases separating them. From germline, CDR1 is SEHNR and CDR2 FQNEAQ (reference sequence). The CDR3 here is CASSLDRFAYEQYF. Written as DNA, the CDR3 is TGTGCCAGCAGCTTAGACAGGTTCGCCTACGAGCAGTACTTC.

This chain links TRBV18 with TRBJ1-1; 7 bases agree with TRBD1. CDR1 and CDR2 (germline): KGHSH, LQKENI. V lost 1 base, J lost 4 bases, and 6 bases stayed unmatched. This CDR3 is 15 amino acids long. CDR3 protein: CASSPLAGGGTEAFF. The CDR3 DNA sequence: TGTGCCAGCTCACCACTTGCAGGGGGTGGCACTGAAGCTTTCTTT.

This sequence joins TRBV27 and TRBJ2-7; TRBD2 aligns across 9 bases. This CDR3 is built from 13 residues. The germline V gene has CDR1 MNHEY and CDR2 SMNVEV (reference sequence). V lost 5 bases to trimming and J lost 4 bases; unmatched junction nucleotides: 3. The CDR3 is CASSPTSGYEQYF. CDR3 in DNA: TGTGCCAGCAGTCCGACTAGCGGTTACGAGCAGTACTTC.

The CDR3 sequence is CASSPGTGGFDEQYF. CDR3 nucleotides: TGTGCCAGCTCCCCCGGGACAGGGGGGTTCGACGAGCAGTACTTC. The V and J genes are TRBV18 and TRBJ2-7; 11 nucleotides match TRBD1. This CDR3 has 15 residues. CDR1 is KGHSH and CDR2 is LQKENI in the germline V gene. After removal of 6 bases from V and 5 bases from J, the junction contained 9 bases not matched to a gene.

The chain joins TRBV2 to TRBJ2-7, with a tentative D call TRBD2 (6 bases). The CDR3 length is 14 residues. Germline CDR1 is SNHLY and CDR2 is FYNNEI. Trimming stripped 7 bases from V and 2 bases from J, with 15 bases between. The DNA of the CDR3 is TGTGCCAGCAATAGGAGGGGCCCGACCTACGAGCAGTACTTC. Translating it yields CASNRRGPTYEQYF.

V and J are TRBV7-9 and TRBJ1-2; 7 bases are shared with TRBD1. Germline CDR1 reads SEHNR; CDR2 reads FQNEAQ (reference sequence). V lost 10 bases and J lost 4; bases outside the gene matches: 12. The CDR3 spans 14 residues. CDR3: CAIGIRDSSYGYTF. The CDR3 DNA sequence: TGTGCCATTGGGATAAGGGACAGCAGCTATGGCTACACCTTC. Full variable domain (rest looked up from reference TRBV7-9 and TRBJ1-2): DTGVSQNPRHKITKRGQNVTFRCDPISEHNRLYWYRQTLGQGPEFLTYFQNEAQLEKSRLLSDRFSAERPKGSFSTLEIQRTEQGDSAMYLCAIGIRDSSYGYTFGSGTRLTVV.

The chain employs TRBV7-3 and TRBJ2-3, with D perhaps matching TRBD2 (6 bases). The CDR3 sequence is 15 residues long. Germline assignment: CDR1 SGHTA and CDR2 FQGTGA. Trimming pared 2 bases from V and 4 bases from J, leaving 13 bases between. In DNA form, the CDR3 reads TGTGCCAGCAGCTTAGGGGGGAGGTCCGCAGATACGCAGTATTTT. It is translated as CASSLGGRSADTQYF.

As DNA, the CDR3 is TGTGCCAGCTCCTACTCTGGGGCCAACGTCCTGACTTTC. Protein sequence: CASSYSGANVLTF. This sequence joins TRBV19 and TRBJ2-6; D is ambiguous. Per the germline V gene, CDR1 is LNHDA and CDR2 is SQIVND (reference sequence). Trimming removed 9 bases from V and 0 bases from J, with 6 bases in between. This CDR3 is 13 amino acids long.

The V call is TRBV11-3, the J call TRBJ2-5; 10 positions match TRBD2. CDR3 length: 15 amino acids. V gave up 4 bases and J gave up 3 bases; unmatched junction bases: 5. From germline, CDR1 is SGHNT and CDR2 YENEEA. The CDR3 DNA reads TGTGCCAGCAGCTCGGACGGACTAGCGGAAGAGACCCAGTACTTC. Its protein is CASSSDGLAEETQYF.

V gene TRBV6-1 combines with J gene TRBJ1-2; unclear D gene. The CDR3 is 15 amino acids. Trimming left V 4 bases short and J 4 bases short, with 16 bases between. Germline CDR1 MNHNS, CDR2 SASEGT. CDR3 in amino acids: CASSVEGWKGYGYTF. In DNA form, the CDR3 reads TGTGCCAGCAGTGTCGAGGGTTGGAAGGGCTATGGCTACACCTTC.

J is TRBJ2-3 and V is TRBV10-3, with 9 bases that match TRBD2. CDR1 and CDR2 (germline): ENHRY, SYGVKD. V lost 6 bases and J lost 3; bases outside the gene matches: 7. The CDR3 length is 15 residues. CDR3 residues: CAIRGAGGPTDTQYF. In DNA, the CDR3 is TGTGCCATCAGAGGGGCGGGGGGGCCGACAGATACGCAGTATTTT.

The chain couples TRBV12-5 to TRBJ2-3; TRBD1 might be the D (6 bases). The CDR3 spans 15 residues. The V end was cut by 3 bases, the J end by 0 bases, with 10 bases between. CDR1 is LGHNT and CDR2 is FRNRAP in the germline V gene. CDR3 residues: CASGFGQTSTDTQYF. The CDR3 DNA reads TGTGCTAGTGGTTTCGGACAGACTAGCACAGATACGCAGTATTTT.